Described below is a single T cell receptor (beta chain) sequence and its context. These data originate in a study of control samples from healthy donors and cancer patients. This table comes from immunoSEQ multiplex PCR, and its TCRdb copy is limited to in-frame clones, with some not included. The profile shows roughly 88,000 clones, roughly 91% of them singletons. The V gene's germline CDR1 is LGHDT and CDR2 YNNKEL (reference sequence). The CDR3 is made up of 14 amino acids. Trimming pared 1 base from V and 8 bases from J, leaving 14 bases between. What was sequenced was blood. The V call is TRBV3-1 (or the pseudogene TRBV3-2), the J call TRBJ1-2; weak D call: TRBD1 (6 bases). This receptor was identified in a man between 50 and 59 years old in good health. The CDR3 coding sequence is TGTGCCAGCAGCCAAGTATCCGGGGGCGCAGGCTACACCTTC. Protein product: CASSQVSGGAGYTF.